The 22 T cell receptor beta chains given below trace back to one sample, sequenced in a study of blood T cell repertoires in COVID-19 (dated by TCRdb to about 2020). The library was produced with the immunoSEQ multiplex PCR assay. TCRdb limited this immuneACCESS table to in-frame rearrangements with V and J called. A share of clones is missing; checked studies link under half to unresolved V genes, and the rest is unexplained. This sample lists 200,000 to 250,000 clones; 84% were detected once. The ten largest clones represent roughly 4% of the sample. Sequencing was performed on peripheral blood. These receptors originate from a man aged 45-65 years with acute or convalescent COVID-19.

This chain uses TRBV4-1 with TRBJ2-1; 11 nucleotides line up with TRBD2. The V segment lost 0 bases and the J segment 7 bases; nucleotides outside the gene matches: 5. The germline V gene encodes CDR1 MGHRA and CDR2 YSYEKL. The CDR3 is made up of 16 amino acids. CDR3 protein: CASSQEGTSGSNEQFF. For the CDR3, the DNA is TGCGCCAGCAGCCAAGAAGGAACTAGCGGGAGTAATGAGCAGTTCTTC.

The chain uses TRBV4-1 and TRBJ1-4; 12 bases fit TRBD1. The germline V gene encodes CDR1 MGHRA and CDR2 YSYEKL. This CDR3 has 19 residues. Germline trimming cut 0 bases from V and 6 bases from J; bases unmatched to any gene: 11. The CDR3 nucleotides are TGCGCCAGCAGCCAAGAGGCCGGGGGGACAGGGGGCTTTTATGAAAAACTGTTTTTT. This translates into CASSQEAGGTGGFYEKLFF.

The V and J genes are TRBV11-3 and TRBJ2-1, with 10 bases aligning to TRBD2. With V trimmed by 4 bases and J by 7 bases, 13 bases remained unmatched. Germline V gene data show CDR1 as SGHNT and CDR2 as YENEEA. The CDR3 covers 17 residues. In DNA form, the CDR3 reads TGTGCCAGCAGCTCCTACCTCCTAGCGGGAGTCGAAAATGAGCAGTTCTTC. The encoded protein is CASSSYLLAGVENEQFF. The entire variable domain, with the rest obtained from reference TRBV11-3 and TRBJ2-1, is as follows: EAGVVQSPRYKIIEKKQPVAFWCNPISGHNTLYWYLQNLGQGPELLIRYENEEAVDDSQLPKDRFSAERLKGVDSTLKIQPAELGDSAVYLCASSSYLLAGVENEQFFGPGTRLTVL.

The sample holds one count of this clone. The rearrangement uses TRBV29-1 and TRBJ1-4; a possible D gene is TRBD1 (5 bases). The V and J ends lost 5 bases and 7 bases respectively, with 26 bases between them. The CDR3 has 17 amino acids. The V gene's germline CDR1 is SQVTM and CDR2 ANQGSEA. CDR3 sequence: CSVKILRQTEKTEKLFF. CDR3 in DNA: TGCAGCGTTAAGATTCTGAGACAGACTGAAAAGACTGAAAAACTGTTTTTT.

V is TRBV4-2 and J is TRBJ1-1; a possible D gene is TRBD1 (5 bases). The CDR3 is 15 residues long. Germline CDR1 is LGHNA and CDR2 is YNFKEQ. V lost 0 bases to trimming and J lost 1 base, with 9 bases between them. DNA for the CDR3: TGTGCCAGCAGCCAAGATTGGGGGGGGAACACTGAAGCTTTCTTT. The encoded protein is CASSQDWGGNTEAFF.

The rearrangement links TRBV15 to TRBJ2-7, with TRBD1 identical over 9 bases. Trimming at V came to 4 bases and at J to 0 bases, leaving 4 bases not matched to a gene. Germline V gene data show CDR1 as LNHNV and CDR2 as YYDKDF (reference sequence). The CDR3 contains 15 residues. This CDR3 is CATSIPGQGSYEQYF. In nucleotides, the CDR3 is TGTGCCACCAGCATTCCGGGACAGGGCTCCTACGAGCAGTACTTC.

This rearrangement joins TRBV4-2 to TRBJ2-3; perhaps TRBD2 as D (6 bases). The V gene's germline CDR1 is LGHNA and CDR2 YNFKEQ. V was shortened by 1 base and J by 2 bases, with 13 bases between the two germline ends. CDR3 length equals 16 residues. This CDR3 is CASSQGGAGNTDTQYF. CDR3 DNA sequence: TGTGCCAGCAGCCAAGGAGGCGCGGGAAACACAGATACGCAGTATTTT.

The CDR3 DNA reads TGTGCCAGCAGCTTGGGACTAGCGGGGGGCCGAGGCGGGGAGCTGTTTTTT. Its translation: CASSLGLAGGRGGELFF. The V call is TRBV5-6, the J call TRBJ2-2, with TRBD2 matching over 13 bases. V shed 0 bases, J shed 7 bases, and the junction held 6 bases outside the gene matches. This CDR3 region has 17 residues. Germline V gene sequence: CDR1 SGHDT, CDR2 YYEEEE.

The chain is built from TRBV3-1 (or the pseudogene TRBV3-2) and TRBJ2-1, with TRBD1 matching over 9 bases. The ends lost 4 bases at V and 9 bases at J; junction bases unmatched: 13. CDR3 length: 16 amino acids. The germline gives CDR1 LGHDT, CDR2 YNNKEL (reference sequence). CDR3: CASSRRGGTGSREQFF. The DNA for the CDR3 is TGTGCCAGCAGCCGAAGGGGGGGGACAGGGTCCCGTGAGCAGTTCTTC.

The chain carries TRBV7-9 and TRBJ1-2; 8 bases fit TRBD1. The CDR3 is made up of 13 amino acids. With V trimmed by 3 bases and J by 7 bases, 4 bases remained unmatched. CDR1 is SEHNR and CDR2 is FQNEAQ in the germline V gene (reference sequence). CDR3 sequence reads: CASSFGDRGGYTF. In DNA, the CDR3 is TGTGCCAGCAGCTTCGGCGACAGGGGTGGCTACACCTTC.

The chain is built from TRBV10-3 and TRBJ2-7; 7 bases map to TRBD1. This CDR3 is 15 amino acids long. Germline trimming cut 7 bases from V and 2 bases from J; bases unmatched to any gene: 11. Germline CDR1 ENHRY, CDR2 SYGVKD. CDR3 sequence: CAITDPGTGAYEQYF. CDR3 in DNA: TGTGCCATCACCGACCCCGGCACAGGGGCCTACGAGCAGTACTTC.

About this clone itself: The same CDR3 can be traced to other DNA sequences in this sample. The chain has TRBV18 and TRBJ1-1; 9 bases fit TRBD1. The CDR3 length is 15 residues. The trim removed 6 bases at V and 0 bases at J, leaving 5 bases unmatched. Germline CDR1 reads KGHSH; CDR2 reads LQKENI. CDR3 sequence: CASSPGTGLNTEAFF. The DNA for the CDR3 is TGTGCCAGCTCGCCAGGGACAGGGCTGAACACTGAAGCTTTCTTT.

The V gene is TRBV7-9, the J gene TRBJ2-7, with TRBD2 as a possible D gene (6 bases). V was clipped by 7 bases and J by 5 bases, with 18 bases between them. The CDR3 has 14 residues. Germline CDR1 and CDR2: SEHNR and FQNEAQ (reference sequence). CDR3 nucleotide sequence: TGTGCCAGCACCCTGGACTTGAGGAGGGACGAGCAGTACTTC. This sequence encodes CASTLDLRRDEQYF.

In its sample, this clone was seen a few times. The J gene is TRBJ1-5, the V gene TRBV30; D perhaps matches TRBD1 (5 bases). CDR1 and CDR2 from the germline V gene are GTSNPN and SVGIG (reference sequence). The CDR3 spans 16 residues. Trimming took off 1 base at V and 0 bases at J, with 13 bases between the two ends. The CDR3 sequence is CAWSATPGLSNQPQHF. The CDR3 DNA is TGTGCCTGGAGTGCTACGCCGGGACTTAGCAATCAGCCCCAGCATTTT.

The chain carries TRBV10-3 and TRBJ2-1; 10 positions match TRBD2. This CDR3 is built from 20 residues. V gave up 0 bases and J gave up 6 bases; unmatched junction bases: 17. From germline, CDR1 is ENHRY and CDR2 SYGVKD. CDR3 loop: CAISESRGTGVLAGFNEQFF. The CDR3, as DNA: TGTGCCATCAGTGAGTCGCGGGGGACAGGCGTACTAGCGGGATTCAATGAGCAGTTCTTC.

This chain uses TRBV30 with TRBJ2-3; no definite D call. The germline gives CDR1 GTSNPN, CDR2 SVGIG (reference sequence). CDR3 length: 13 residues. The ends were cut back, 2 bases at V and 2 bases at J, with 8 bases in the middle. The CDR3: CAWSLTNTDTQYF. CDR3 coding DNA: TGTGCCTGGAGTCTGACAAACACAGATACGCAGTATTTT.

J is TRBJ2-3 and V is TRBV27; D may be TRBD2 (6 bases). V was pared by 3 bases and J by 1 base, with 8 bases between. Looked up from germline, CDR1 is MNHEY and CDR2 is SMNVEV (reference sequence). This CDR3 has 14 amino acids. The CDR3 spells CASSLIAGTDTQYF. The CDR3 DNA reads as TGTGCCAGCAGTTTGATAGCGGGCACAGATACGCAGTATTTT.

This rearrangement joins TRBV7-8 to TRBJ1-2, with D uncertain. Looked up from germline, CDR1 is SGHVS and CDR2 is FQNEAQ. The CDR3 runs to 12 residues. The V end lost 1 base, the J end lost 13 bases, and 13 bases lay between the germline ends. The CDR3 protein is CASSLDRWESTF. CDR3 sequence (DNA): TGTGCCAGCAGCTTAGATCGGTGGGAGAGCACCTTC.

The V gene is TRBV29-1, the J gene TRBJ1-2; D gene ambiguous. V dropped 7 bases and J dropped 5 bases, with 11 bases sitting between them. Per the germline V gene, CDR1 is SQVTM and CDR2 is ANQGSEA. CDR3 size: 11 residues. The CDR3 reads CSANRGYGYTF. CDR3 bases: TGCAGCGCTAACAGAGGGTATGGCTACACCTTC.

The chain joins TRBV19 to TRBJ2-5; D remains unclear. CDR1 is LNHDA, CDR2 SQIVND, per germline (reference sequence). This CDR3 contains 11 residues. V was clipped by 5 bases and J by 9 bases, with 10 bases between them. This chain's CDR3 is CASSSHPAQYF. DNA for the CDR3: TGTGCCAGTAGTTCTCATCCAGCCCAGTACTTC.

In this sample, this clone turned up a few times. This chain links TRBV7-3 with TRBJ2-2, with D tentatively TRBD1 (6 bases). The CDR3 length is 17 residues. Germline assignment: CDR1 SGHTA and CDR2 FQGTGA. Trimming cost V 5 bases and J 0 bases, with 16 bases left between them. The CDR3 DNA is TGTGCCAGCAGCCCCGTGCCGGGACACACGAACACCGGGGAGCTGTTTTTT. This translates into CASSPVPGHTNTGELFF.

The chain recombines TRBV9 with TRBJ1-1, with unresolved D. V shed 0 bases and J shed 6 bases, with 9 bases lying between them. This CDR3 is 13 amino acids long. Per the germline V gene, CDR1 is SGDLS and CDR2 is YYNGEE. In DNA, the CDR3 is TGTGCCAGCAGCGTAGCGGACGGGGCTGAAGCTTTCTTT. Its translation: CASSVADGAEAFF.